The subject of this entry is one TCR beta chain. This clonotype has only a few counts. No antigen is known for it. Per-base qualities were not stored, and no clone one base away is much larger. These data come from a study of T cells in Graves' hyperthyroidism and ophthalmopathy (dated by TCRdb to about 2019). About the study as a whole: Peripheral blood was collected at initial diagnosis, before any treatment. Following sampling, methimazole starting at 30 mg daily was given to hyperthyroidism patients, and high-dose intravenous methylprednisolone was given to ophthalmopathy patients. A discovery cohort of fewer than 110 patients, about 43 with Graves' ophthalmopathy and about 58 with stable Graves' hyperthyroidism, was used to find distinguishing TCR V-J signatures. An independent validation cohort of around 19 hyperthyroidism patients and more than 15 patients who later progressed to ophthalmopathy tested prospective prediction of ophthalmopathy. The study also compared thyroid tissue and blood T-cell repertoires from several Graves' hyperthyroidism patients. The 85 to 100 discovery patients were divided at random into training and test sets in a 7:3 ratio. TCR Vbeta CDR3 sequencing of 130 to 150 peripheral blood samples (43 ophthalmopathy, 75 to 80 hyperthyroidism and some 17 progressor patients) is reported in the paper.

TCR beta CDR3 regions were amplified from RNA transcripts. A first-round RT-PCR of the TCR CDR3 used the HTBI primer set with the Qiagen OneStep RT-PCR kit. A second multiplex PCR round built the libraries, followed by size selection and purification. Libraries were sequenced paired-end with 100 bp reads on an Illumina HiSeq2000. Processing in the source paper ran as follows. Raw data were processed with SOAPnuke, discarding reads with adapters, uncalled bases, mean Phred below 15, or no exact constant-primer or identifier match. COPE v1.2.5 was used to merge the high-quality paired reads, and each unique nucleotide sequence was defined as a clonotype. MiTCR v1.1 was used to align the clonotypes against IMGT TRBV, TRBD and TRBJ reference segments. The analysis was restricted to V-J combinations with a frequency above 0.0001, which together covered 98% to 99.2% of the repertoires. The TCS score was defined as the ratio of F50 (clonal expansion) to E x V (chaos), calculated using BLOSUM62-based TCRdist between CDR3 peptides within each V-J. Welch's t-statistics and random forest reduced several hundred V-J features to 13, which were used in a naive Bayes classifier (R e1071). TCRdb itself trimmed the public reads at Q25 with fastp, ran MiXCR and retained productive beta chains. Each CDR3 protein appears once, grouped with its most common genes and DNA. TCRdb, rather than the study authors, made the V and J calls. Recorded for this sample are some 550,000 distinct CDR3 sequences; about 16% of them occurred a single time. About 3.5% of the sample belongs to the ten largest clones.

Per the germline V gene, SGHVS is the CDR1 and FNYEAQ is the CDR2. The V end gives up 5 bases and the J end 0 bases, leaving 5 bases in the junction not matched to a gene. The CDR3 goes from the cysteine to the phenylalanine over 18 residues. The read is trimmed to its CDR3 DNA, 54 bases read in frame from base 1. The study at large found these results: Sample size was not statistically predetermined, and investigators were not blinded to group allocation. Ophthalmopathy was separated from stable hyperthyroidism by a 13 V-J signature model, with around 88% sensitivity and approximately 84% specificity obtained in cross-validation and 80%/75% obtained in testing. In validation, the model predicted progression to ophthalmopathy a median of 6.5 months before onset, with about 70% sensitivity and 72.22% specificity. Most expanded thyroid clonotypes (frequency above 0.001) were also detected in blood, suggesting blood repertoires may reflect thyroid immune responses.

Ophthalmopathy patients had moderately to severely active disease, Clinical Activity Score of at least 3, NOSPECS grade of at least 4, and duration under 3 months. Any patient with an uncontrolled infection, another autoimmune disease, pregnancy or lactation was excluded. Diagnoses relied on clinical symptoms, serum thyroxine and TRAb, thyroid ultrasound and orbital computed tomography. Ficoll-Paque density gradient centrifugation was used to isolate PBMCs from about 9.4 ml of fresh peripheral blood. Trizol reagent was used to extract total RNA, and RNA quality was then checked on an Agilent 2100 Bioanalyzer.

The chain uses TRBV7-6 and TRBJ2-1, with 15 central nucleotides matching TRBD2. This receptor was obtained from a woman aged 40 to 50 with Graves' ophthalmopathy. The sequenced material came from blood. The nucleotides are TGTGCCAGCAGCCCCGGACTAGCGGGGGGGTACTCCTACAATGAGCAGTTCTTC. It encodes CASSPGLAGGYSYNEQFF. With the portions outside the CDR3 filled from the reference TRBV7-6 and TRBJ2-1 genes, the complete variable region becomes GAGVSQSPRYKVTKRGQDVALRCDPISGHVSLYWYRQALGQGPEFLTYFNYEAQQDKSGLPNDRFSAERPEGSISTLTIQRTEQRDSAMYRCASSPGLAGGYSYNEQFFGPGTRLTVL.